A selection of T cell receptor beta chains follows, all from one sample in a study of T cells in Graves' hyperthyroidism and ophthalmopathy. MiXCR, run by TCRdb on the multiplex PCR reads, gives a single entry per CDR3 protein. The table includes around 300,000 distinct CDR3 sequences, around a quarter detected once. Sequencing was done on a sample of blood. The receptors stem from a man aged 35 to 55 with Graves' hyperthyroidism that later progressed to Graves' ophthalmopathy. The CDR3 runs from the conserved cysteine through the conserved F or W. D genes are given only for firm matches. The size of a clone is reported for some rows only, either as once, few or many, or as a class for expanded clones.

TGTGCCAGCAGCTTTACAGGGAGGGAGCAGTACTTC | CASSFTGREQYF | NA | NA | TRBJ2-7 | TRBV7-9
TGTGCCAGCTCATCCAACCTGGACAGGTTGAACACTGAAGCTTTCTTT | CASSSNLDRLNTEAFF | TRBD1 | many | TRBJ1-1 | TRBV18
TGCAGCGTTGAAGATCGTAGCGGGACCACCTACGAGCAGTACTTC | CSVEDRSGTTYEQYF | TRBD2 | many | TRBJ2-7 | TRBV29-1
TGCAGTGCTAGAGGGACAGCTGCATCCTACGAGCAGTACTTC | CSARGTAASYEQYF | NA | many | TRBJ2-7 | TRBV20-1
TGTGCCAGCAGTTTTGAGGGTGTAAGGCAGCCCCAGCATTTT | CASSFEGVRQPQHF | NA | few | TRBJ1-5 | TRBV12-3/TRBV12-4
TGTGCCAGCAGGACTACAGGGGGCGATGGGTACGAGCAGTACTTC | CASRTTGGDGYEQYF | TRBD1 | many | TRBJ2-7 | TRBV6-6
TGTGCCACCGAAAATAGCGGGAGGAGTTACGAGCAGTACTTC | CATENSGRSYEQYF | TRBD2 | NA | TRBJ2-7 | TRBV28
TGTGCCAGCAGTTTATATACAGGGGGAGAGACCCAGTACTTC | CASSLYTGGETQYF | TRBD1 | many | TRBJ2-5 | TRBV12-3/TRBV12-4
TGTGCCACAAAAGGGGGTCGCGGACTAGCCTTCGAGCAGTACTTC | CATKGGRGLAFEQYF | TRBD2 | NA | TRBJ2-7 | TRBV6-2/TRBV6-3
TGTGCCAGCAGCTTGGATGAGTATCAGCCCCAGCATTTT | CASSLDEYQPQHF | NA | many | TRBJ1-5 | TRBV5-8
TGTGCCAGCAGTTACGAGACAGTGTCCTACGAGCAGTACTTC | CASSYETVSYEQYF | NA | NA | TRBJ2-7 | TRBV2
TGTGCCAGCAGTGGCCGGGGATCTGGGGCAAAGACCCAGTACTTC | CASSGRGSGAKTQYF | NA | many | TRBJ2-5 | TRBV6-1
TGTGCCAGCAGTCCCCTCCAGGGGGCTGGGGGGGAGCTGTTTTTT | CASSPLQGAGGELFF | TRBD1 | many | TRBJ2-2 | TRBV28
TGCAGTGCTATTCAGGGGACTAGCGGGATATCAACTCCCGGGGAGCTGTTTTTT | CSAIQGTSGISTPGELFF | TRBD2 | many | TRBJ2-2 | TRBV20-1
TGTGCCAGCAGCCCGACCCTTGGGGAGCAAGCTTTCTTT | CASSPTLGEQAFF | NA | few | TRBJ1-1 | TRBV5-5
TGCGCCAGCAGCCCCCGCCCCGTGGAAGAGACCCAGTACTTC | CASSPRPVEETQYF | NA | many | TRBJ2-5 | TRBV4-1
TGTGCCAGCAGCTTCTCAGGGACTAGCGGGAGGCTAAGCTCCTACGAGCAGTACTTC | CASSFSGTSGRLSSYEQYF | TRBD2 | many | TRBJ2-7 | TRBV5-4
TGCGCCAGCAGTGATGTGTACTACGAGCAGTACTTC | CASSDVYYEQYF | NA | many | TRBJ2-7 | TRBV10-2
TGCGCCAGCAGCTTGGGACTAGCGGGACCGGGACAAGAGACCCAGTACTTC | CASSLGLAGPGQETQYF | TRBD2 | many | TRBJ2-5 | TRBV5-1
TGTGCCTGGAGCGTACAACGGGAGACCCAGTACTTC | CAWSVQRETQYF | NA | many | TRBJ2-5 | TRBV30
TGTGCCAGCAGTTTAAGCAATTCGAACACTGAAGCTTTCTTT | CASSLSNSNTEAFF | NA | NA | TRBJ1-1 | TRBV12-3/TRBV12-4
TGTGCCATCAGTGATGGATACAGGGGAGTAACTTACGAGCAGTACTTC | CAISDGYRGVTYEQYF | TRBD1 | many | TRBJ2-7 | TRBV10-3
TGTGCCACCAGCATAAGGGGCTCTGGAAACACCATATATTTT | CATSIRGSGNTIYF | NA | NA | TRBJ1-3 | TRBV15
TGCAGTGCTACGATCGGGGGGAACACTGAAGCTTTCTTT | CSATIGGNTEAFF | NA | many | TRBJ1-1 | TRBV20-1
TGTGCCTGGACCAACTCCGGGACGGCGAATAATTCACCCCTCCACTTT | CAWTNSGTANNSPLHF | NA | many | TRBJ1-6 | TRBV30
TGTGCCAGCAGTAAGGCCGTGGGGGAGCTGTTTTTT | CASSKAVGELFF | NA | many | TRBJ2-2 | TRBV12-3/TRBV12-4
TGTGCCAGCAGCCACCCAGACAGAAACTCTGGCTACACCTTC | CASSHPDRNSGYTF | NA | many | TRBJ1-2 | TRBV7-2
TGTGCCAGCAGCGCCAGCCCAGGGACCTACGAGCAGTACTTC | CASSASPGTYEQYF | NA | many | TRBJ2-7 | TRBV9
TGCGCCAGCAGGATAGACAGGGAGGCCGGGGAGACCCAGTACTTC | CASRIDREAGETQYF | NA | few | TRBJ2-5 | TRBV10-2
TGTGCCAGCGGAAATCCCCGCGTCAGCTCCTACGAGCAGTACTTC | CASGNPRVSSYEQYF | NA | NA | TRBJ2-7 | TRBV6-1
TGTGCCAGCCGACACCTCCGAGACGCGAACACTGAAGCTTTCTTT | CASRHLRDANTEAFF | NA | many | TRBJ1-1 | TRBV2
TGTGCCAGCGAGGAGAGGGACTACGAGCAGTACTTC | CASEERDYEQYF | NA | NA | TRBJ2-7 | TRBV28
TGCGCCAGCAGCCCGGGCCCCACCTGGGCCGGGGAGCTGTTTTTT | CASSPGPTWAGELFF | NA | NA | TRBJ2-2 | TRBV5-1
TGTGCCAGCAGACTAGCGGGACAGACCTACGAGCAGTACTTC | CASRLAGQTYEQYF | TRBD2 | NA | TRBJ2-7 | TRBV28
TGTGCCAGCAGTCGTGCCTTTCCGCGGGAGACCCAGTACTTC | CASSRAFPRETQYF | NA | many | TRBJ2-5 | TRBV12-3/TRBV12-4
TGTGCCAGTAGTATACTGGCAGAGGGTTCCCAAGAGACCCAGTACTTC | CASSILAEGSQETQYF | NA | few | TRBJ2-5 | TRBV19
TGTGCCAGCAGCTTTTCCCCCAGGGGCTACACTGAAGCTTTCTTT | CASSFSPRGYTEAFF | NA | many | TRBJ1-1 | TRBV11-2
TGCAGTGCGACTCGGGGGGGCTCGGAGGCTGGAAACACCATATATTTT | CSATRGGSEAGNTIYF | NA | many | TRBJ1-3 | TRBV20-1
TGTGCCAGCAACCAAGCCGCAGGAACCCAGTACTTC | CASNQAAGTQYF | NA | NA | TRBJ2-5 | TRBV7-2
TGTGCCAGCAGGGGGACTAGCGGGAGGGGTGAGCAGTTCTTC | CASRGTSGRGEQFF | TRBD2 | many | TRBJ2-1 | TRBV2
TGTGCCAGCAGTTCCGGGACACAAATCAACTACGAGCAGTACTTC | CASSSGTQINYEQYF | NA | many | TRBJ2-7 | TRBV12-3/TRBV12-4